This record concerns one TCR beta chain sequence. While infection was still active, Seattle patients were enrolled and then followed longitudinally. The sample is drawn from a study of blood T cell repertoires in COVID-19. CDR1 and CDR2 (germline): SEHNR, FQNEAQ (reference sequence). V was clipped by 1 base and J by 0 bases, with 18 bases between them. The length of the CDR3 is 18 residues. Method: immunoSEQ multiplex PCR; TCRdb's copy keeps in-frame clones and lacks some. The table has roughly 330,000 clones, 87% seen once. Sequencing used peripheral blood. This TCR derives from a man aged 25-40 years with COVID-19, enrolled during active disease. This chain joins TRBV7-9 and TRBJ1-2; D unresolved. The DNA of the CDR3 is TGTGCCAGCAGCTTAGGTACGAGCGTCCCCACGGCTAACTATGGCTACACCTTC. Translating it yields CASSLGTSVPTANYGYTF. The full variable domain, completed using reference TRBV7-9 and TRBJ1-2, is DTGVSQNPRHKITKRGQNVTFRCDPISEHNRLYWYRQTLGQGPEFLTYFQNEAQLEKSRLLSDRFSAERPKGSFSTLEIQRTEQGDSAMYLCASSLGTSVPTANYGYTFGSGTRLTVV.